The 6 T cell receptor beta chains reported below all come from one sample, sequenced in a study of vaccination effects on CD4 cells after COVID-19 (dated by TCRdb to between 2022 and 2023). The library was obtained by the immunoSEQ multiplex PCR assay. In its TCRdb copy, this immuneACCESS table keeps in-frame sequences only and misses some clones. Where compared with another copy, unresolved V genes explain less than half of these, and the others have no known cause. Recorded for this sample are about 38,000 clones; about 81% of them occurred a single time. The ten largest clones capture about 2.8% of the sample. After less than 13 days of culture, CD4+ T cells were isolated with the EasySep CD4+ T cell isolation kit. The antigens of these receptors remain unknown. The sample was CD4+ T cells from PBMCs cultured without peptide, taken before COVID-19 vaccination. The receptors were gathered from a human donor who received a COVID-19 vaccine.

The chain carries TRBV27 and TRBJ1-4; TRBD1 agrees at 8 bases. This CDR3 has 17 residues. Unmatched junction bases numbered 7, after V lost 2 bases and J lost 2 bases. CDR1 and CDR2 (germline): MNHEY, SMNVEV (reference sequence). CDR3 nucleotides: TGTGCCAGCAGTTTAGGGACAGGAAAGAGCACTAATGAAAAACTGTTTTTT. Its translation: CASSLGTGKSTNEKLFF.

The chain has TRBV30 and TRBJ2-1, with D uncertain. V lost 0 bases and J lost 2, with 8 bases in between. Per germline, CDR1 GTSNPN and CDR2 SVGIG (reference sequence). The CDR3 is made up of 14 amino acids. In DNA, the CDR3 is TGTGCCTGGAGTGTACAAGTCGCCTACAATGAGCAGTTCTTC. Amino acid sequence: CAWSVQVAYNEQFF.

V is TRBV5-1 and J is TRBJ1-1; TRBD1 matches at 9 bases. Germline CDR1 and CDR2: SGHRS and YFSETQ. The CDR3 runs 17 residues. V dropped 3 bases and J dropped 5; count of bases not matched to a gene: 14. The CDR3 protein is CASSSRDREFWKTEAFF. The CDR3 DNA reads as TGCGCCAGCAGCTCCCGGGACAGGGAATTTTGGAAAACTGAAGCTTTCTTT.

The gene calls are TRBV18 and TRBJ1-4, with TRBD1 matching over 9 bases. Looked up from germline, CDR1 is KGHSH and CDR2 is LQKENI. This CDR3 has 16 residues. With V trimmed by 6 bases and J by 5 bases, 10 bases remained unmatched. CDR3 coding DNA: TGTGCCAGCTCCCGGATTCCCGGGACAGGGAATGAAAAACTGTTTTTT. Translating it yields CASSRIPGTGNEKLFF.

CDR3 protein: CASSLSGTVGADTQYF. The CDR3 region has the DNA TGCGCCAGCAGCTTGTCTGGCACCGTAGGGGCAGATACGCAGTATTTT. This chain uses TRBV5-1 with TRBJ2-3; TRBD1 is a possible D gene (5 bases). This CDR3 has 16 residues. The ends were cut back, 1 base at V and 4 bases at J, with 16 bases in the middle. The germline CDR1 and CDR2 sequences are SGHRS and YFSETQ.

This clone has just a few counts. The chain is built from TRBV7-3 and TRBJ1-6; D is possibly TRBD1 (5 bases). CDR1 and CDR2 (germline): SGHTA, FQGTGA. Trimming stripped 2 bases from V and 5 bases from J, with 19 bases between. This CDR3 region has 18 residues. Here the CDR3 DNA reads TGTGCCAGCAGCTTAGCCGGACCCCCGGGACGGGATAATTCACCCCTCCACTTT. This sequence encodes CASSLAGPPGRDNSPLHF.